Below, 16 T cell receptor beta chains from the same sample are listed, as sequenced in a study of blood T cell repertoires in COVID-19. Some clones are missing from TCRdb's copy, which holds only in-frame ones; the method was immunoSEQ multiplex PCR. Among 300,000 to 400,000 clones listed, about 90% were seen once. What was sequenced was peripheral blood. These receptors originate from a woman aged 70 to 79 with COVID-19, enrolled during active disease.

This chain joins TRBV4-3 and TRBJ2-5; possibly TRBD1 for D (5 bases). CDR3 size: 15 residues. Between the trimmed V and J ends, which lost 1 base and 2 bases, there was a span of 11 bases. Germline V CDR1 and CDR2: LGHNA, YSLEER. The CDR3 sequence: CASSQGGQVQETQYF. CDR3 nucleotides: TGCGCCAGCAGCCAAGGAGGACAAGTACAAGAGACCCAGTACTTC.

J is TRBJ2-5 and V is TRBV5-6, with 9 bases that match TRBD2. Germline CDR1 reads SGHDT; CDR2 reads YYEEEE. The CDR3 totals 15 residues. Trimming took 1 base from V and 4 from J; bases not matched to a gene: 5. The CDR3 region has the DNA TGTGCCAGCAGCTTGTCGCGGGGGGGCACAGAGACCCAGTACTTC. Translating gives CASSLSRGGTETQYF.

The gene calls are TRBV30 and TRBJ1-5; TRBD1 might be the D (5 bases). Germline V gene data show CDR1 as GTSNPN and CDR2 as SVGIG (reference sequence). The V end was cut by 4 bases, the J end by 7 bases, with 8 bases between. This CDR3 has 11 residues. CDR3: CAWIGEQPQHF. In DNA, the CDR3 is TGTGCCTGGATAGGGGAACAGCCCCAGCATTTT.

The chain has TRBV7-2 and TRBJ2-2, with D unclear. Looked up from germline, CDR1 is SGHTA and CDR2 is FQGNSA. Trimming left V 1 base short and J 1 base short, with 7 bases between. This CDR3 has 15 residues. The CDR3 region has the DNA TGTGCCAGCAGCTTAGGAGGATTGAACACCGGGGAGCTGTTTTTT. Translating it yields CASSLGGLNTGELFF. Drawing the rest from reference TRBV7-2 and TRBJ2-2, the complete variable domain is GAGVSQSPSNKVTEKGKDVELRCDPISGHTALYWYRQSLGQGLEFLIYFQGNSAPDKSGLPSDRFSAERTGGSVSTLTIQRTQQEDSAVYLCASSLGGLNTGELFFGEGSRLTVL.

This clone was picked up one time. J is TRBJ1-1 and V is TRBV12-3 or TRBV12-4; D perhaps matches TRBD1 (5 bases). V shed 7 bases and J shed 3 bases, with 12 bases lying between them. The CDR3 sequence is 13 residues long. CDR3 loop: CASTAGGHTEAFF. CDR3 DNA sequence: TGTGCCAGCACAGCGGGGGGACACACTGAAGCTTTCTTT.

The V call is TRBV4-1, the J call TRBJ1-4; D is perhaps TRBD1 (6 bases). This CDR3 comprises 16 residues. The V and J ends lost 4 bases and 3 bases respectively, with 15 bases between them. Germline assignment: CDR1 MGHRA and CDR2 YSYEKL. CDR3 bases: TGCGCCAGCAGCCTCACGCGTGACAGGCCTAATGAAAAACTGTTTTTT. Translation: CASSLTRDRPNEKLFF.

The chain combines TRBV19 with TRBJ1-1; 7 positions agree with TRBD1. The ends lost 10 bases at V and 1 base at J; junction bases unmatched: 9. The CDR3 sequence is 14 residues long. The V gene's germline CDR1 is LNHDA and CDR2 SQIVND (reference sequence). The CDR3: CAIKQGDWNTEAFF. CDR3 bases: TGTGCCATTAAGCAGGGGGATTGGAACACTGAAGCTTTCTTT.

This sequence joins TRBV18 and TRBJ2-7; D possibly corresponds to TRBD1 (6 bases). V was shortened by 6 bases and J by 5 bases, with 17 bases between the two germline ends. CDR3 size: 14 residues. Germline V gene sequence: CDR1 KGHSH, CDR2 LQKENI. The CDR3 DNA reads as TGTGCCAGCTCCCCCCATCAGGGGTACGACGAGCAGTACTTC. Amino acid sequence: CASSPHQGYDEQYF.

The chain combines TRBV12-3 or TRBV12-4 with TRBJ1-2, with 8 bases that match TRBD1. Trimming took 5 bases from V and 6 from J; bases not matched to a gene: 5. The CDR3 runs 13 residues. The CDR3 loop reads CASSPDRGNGYTF. The CDR3 bases are TGTGCCAGCAGTCCCGACAGGGGCAATGGCTACACCTTC.

The chain employs TRBV7-2 and TRBJ2-5; 9 nucleotides match TRBD1. Germline-derived CDR1 and CDR2 are SGHTA and FQGNSA. J was trimmed by 5 bases and V by 2 bases; bases with no gene match: 6. CDR3 length: 15 amino acids. This CDR3 is CASSLPTGGLETQYF. CDR3 DNA sequence: TGTGCCAGCAGCTTACCTACAGGGGGCCTGGAGACCCAGTACTTC.

The chain uses TRBV12-5 and TRBJ2-3; no clear D gene. The V end was cut by 0 bases, the J end by 1 base, with 11 bases between. The CDR3 runs 16 residues. Germline lookup yields CDR1 LGHNT and CDR2 FRNRAP. The CDR3 region is CASGLVTVPGTDTQYF. CDR3 bases: TGTGCTAGTGGTTTGGTAACGGTGCCCGGCACAGATACGCAGTATTTT.

This sequence joins TRBV11-2 and TRBJ2-1; a weak D match, TRBD1 (6 bases). Germline CDR1 reads SGHAT; CDR2 reads FQNNGV. Trimming took off 6 bases at V and 2 bases at J, with 14 bases between the two ends. The CDR3 totals 15 residues. The CDR3 here is CASSLQGSTYNEQFF. The CDR3 region has the DNA TGTGCCAGCAGTCTACAGGGATCAACCTACAATGAGCAGTTCTTC.

The gene calls are TRBV14 and TRBJ1-3; D might be TRBD1 (6 bases). Per the germline V gene, CDR1 is SGHDN and CDR2 is FVKESK. V lost 4 bases and J 3 bases, leaving 13 bases between the germline ends. The CDR3 runs to 15 residues. The CDR3 loop reads CASSPYAGVGNTIYF. In nucleotides, the CDR3 is TGTGCCAGCAGCCCTTACGCAGGGGTTGGAAACACCATATATTTT. The variable domain in full, with the rest retrieved from reference TRBV14 and TRBJ1-3, is EAGVTQFPSHSVIEKGQTVTLRCDPISGHDNLYWYRRVMGKEIKFLLHFVKESKQDESGMPNNRFLAERTGGTYSTLKVQPAELEDSGVYFCASSPYAGVGNTIYFGEGSWLTVV.

The genes are TRBV27 and TRBJ2-7; a weak D match, TRBD2 (5 bases). The CDR3 loop spans 15 amino acids. CDR1 is MNHEY, CDR2 SMNVEV, per germline (reference sequence). V lost 3 bases and J lost 0, with 12 bases in between. DNA for the CDR3: TGTGCCAGCAGTTTTGGGCTAGCCAGCTCCTACGAGCAGTACTTC. Amino acids: CASSFGLASSYEQYF.

The gene calls are TRBV3-1 (or the pseudogene TRBV3-2) and TRBJ2-7; TRBD2 agrees at 8 bases. Germline CDR1 reads LGHDT; CDR2 reads YNNKEL (reference sequence). J gave up 6 bases and V 0 bases, and 7 bases lay outside the gene matches. The CDR3 is 15 residues long. CDR3 nucleotides: TGTGCCAGCAGCCAAGATAGGGCGGGGGGAATCGAGCAGTACTTC. Its protein is CASSQDRAGGIEQYF.

The sample holds a few counts of this clone. V usage is TRBV6-5 and J usage is TRBJ1-2, with 7 positions matching TRBD1. Trimming cost V 0 bases and J 8 bases; bases outside gene matches: 6. This CDR3 has 14 residues. The germline gives CDR1 MNHEY, CDR2 SVGAGI. The CDR3 DNA reads TGTGCCAGCAGTTACTCGACAGGGCCATGGGGCTACACCTTC. Residues: CASSYSTGPWGYTF.